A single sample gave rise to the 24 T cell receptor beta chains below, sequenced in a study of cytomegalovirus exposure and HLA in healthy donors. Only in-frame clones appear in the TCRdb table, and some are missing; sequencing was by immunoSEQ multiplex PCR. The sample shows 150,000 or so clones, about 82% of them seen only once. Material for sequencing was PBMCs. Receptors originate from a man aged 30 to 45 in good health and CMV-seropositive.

For the CDR3, the DNA is TGCGCCAGCAGCCAAGCCCCCGGGACAGGGGGAAACACCATATATTTT. It is translated as CASSQAPGTGGNTIYF. The chain is built from TRBV4-3 and TRBJ1-3; TRBD1 matches at 9 bases. V lost 1 base and J lost 4; bases outside the gene matches: 5. CDR3 length equals 16 residues. Germline CDR1 is LGHNA and CDR2 is YSLEER.

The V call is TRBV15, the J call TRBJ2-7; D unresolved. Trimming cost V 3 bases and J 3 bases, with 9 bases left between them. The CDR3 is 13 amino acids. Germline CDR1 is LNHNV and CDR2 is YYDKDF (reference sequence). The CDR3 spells CATSSQNSYEQYF. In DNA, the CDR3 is TGTGCCACCAGCAGCCAAAACAGCTACGAGCAGTACTTC.

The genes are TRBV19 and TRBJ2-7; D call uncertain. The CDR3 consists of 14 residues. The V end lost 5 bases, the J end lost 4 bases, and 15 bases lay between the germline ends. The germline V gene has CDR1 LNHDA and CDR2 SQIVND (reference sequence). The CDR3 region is CASSRQAPTYEQYF. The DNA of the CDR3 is TGTGCCAGTAGTCGGCAGGCACCAACTTACGAGCAGTACTTC.

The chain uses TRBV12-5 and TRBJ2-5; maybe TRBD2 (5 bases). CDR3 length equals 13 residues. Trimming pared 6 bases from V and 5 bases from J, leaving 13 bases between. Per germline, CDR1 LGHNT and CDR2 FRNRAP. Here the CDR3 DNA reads TGTGCTAGTGGCATCGAGGGTGTGGAGACCCAGTACTTC. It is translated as CASGIEGVETQYF.

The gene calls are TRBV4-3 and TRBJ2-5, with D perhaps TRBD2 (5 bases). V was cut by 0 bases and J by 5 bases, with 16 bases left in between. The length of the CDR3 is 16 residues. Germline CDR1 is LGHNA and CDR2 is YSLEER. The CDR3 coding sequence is TGCGCCAGCAGCCAAGATCGGGGAGTGGGCCTGGAGACCCAGTACTTC. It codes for CASSQDRGVGLETQYF.

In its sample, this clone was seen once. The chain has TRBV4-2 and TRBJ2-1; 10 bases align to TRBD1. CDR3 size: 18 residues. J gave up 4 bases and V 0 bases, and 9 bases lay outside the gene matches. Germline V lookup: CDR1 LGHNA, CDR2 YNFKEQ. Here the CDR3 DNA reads TGTGCCAGCAGCCAAGAGCTTCCCGGGACAGGGGTGTACAATGAGCAGTTCTTC. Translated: CASSQELPGTGVYNEQFF.

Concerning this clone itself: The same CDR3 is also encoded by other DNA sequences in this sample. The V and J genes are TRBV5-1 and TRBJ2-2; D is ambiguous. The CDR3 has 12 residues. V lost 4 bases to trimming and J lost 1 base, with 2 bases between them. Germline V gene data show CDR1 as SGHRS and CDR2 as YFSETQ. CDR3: CASSLNTGELFF. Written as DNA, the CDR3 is TGCGCCAGCAGCCTGAACACCGGGGAGCTGTTTTTT.

The chain's CDR3 is CASSRYREGRSQPQHF. Here the CDR3 DNA reads TGTGCCAGCAGCCGATACAGGGAAGGAAGGAGTCAGCCCCAGCATTTT. The rearrangement joins TRBV5-6 to TRBJ1-5; D might be TRBD1 (6 bases). There are 16 residues in the CDR3. CDR1 SGHDT and CDR2 YYEEEE come from the germline V gene. V dropped 4 bases and J dropped 6 bases, with 20 bases sitting between them.

CDR3 region: CASSQATTSGGYEQYF. The DNA for the CDR3 is TGCGCCAGCAGCCAGGCCACGACTAGCGGGGGCTACGAGCAGTACTTC. The chain carries TRBV4-3 and TRBJ2-7; 12 bases agree with TRBD2. Trimming took 3 bases from V and 3 from J; bases not matched to a gene: 6. The germline V gene encodes CDR1 LGHNA and CDR2 YSLEER. The CDR3 runs to 16 residues.

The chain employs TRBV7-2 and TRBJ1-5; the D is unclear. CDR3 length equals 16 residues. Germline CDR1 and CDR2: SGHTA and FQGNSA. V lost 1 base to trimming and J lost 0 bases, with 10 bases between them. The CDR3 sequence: CASSLEQPYSNQPQHF. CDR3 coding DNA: TGTGCCAGCAGCTTAGAACAGCCATATAGCAATCAGCCCCAGCATTTT.

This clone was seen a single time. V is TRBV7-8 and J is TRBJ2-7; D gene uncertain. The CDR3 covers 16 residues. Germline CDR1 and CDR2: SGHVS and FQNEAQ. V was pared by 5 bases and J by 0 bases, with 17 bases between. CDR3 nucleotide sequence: TGTGCCAGCAGCCTACTGCGAGCCGACATCTCCTACGAGCAGTACTTC. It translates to CASSLLRADISYEQYF.

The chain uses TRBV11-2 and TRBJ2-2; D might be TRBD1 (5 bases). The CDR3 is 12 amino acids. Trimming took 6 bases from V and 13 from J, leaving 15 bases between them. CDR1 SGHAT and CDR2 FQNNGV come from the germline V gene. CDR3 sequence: CASRLWGKRLFF. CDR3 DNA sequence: TGTGCCAGCAGATTATGGGGCAAACGGCTGTTTTTT.

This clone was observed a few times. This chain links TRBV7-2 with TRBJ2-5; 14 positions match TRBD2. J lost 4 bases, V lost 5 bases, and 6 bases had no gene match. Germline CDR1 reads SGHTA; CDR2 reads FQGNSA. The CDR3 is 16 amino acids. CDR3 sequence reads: CASSKTSGGVGETQYF. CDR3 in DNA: TGTGCCAGCAGCAAGACTAGCGGGGGGGTCGGAGAGACCCAGTACTTC.

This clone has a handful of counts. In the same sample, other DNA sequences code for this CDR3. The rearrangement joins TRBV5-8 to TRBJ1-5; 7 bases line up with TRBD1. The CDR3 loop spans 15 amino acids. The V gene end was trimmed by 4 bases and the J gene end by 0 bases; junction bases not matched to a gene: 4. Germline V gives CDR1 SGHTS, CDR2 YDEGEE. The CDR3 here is CASSLQGYSNQPQHF. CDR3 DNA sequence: TGTGCCAGCAGCCTACAGGGGTATAGCAATCAGCCCCAGCATTTT. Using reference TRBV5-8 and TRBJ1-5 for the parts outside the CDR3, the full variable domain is EAGVTQSPTHLIKTRGQQATLRCSPISGHTSVYWYQQALGLGLQFLLWYDEGEERNRGNFPPRFSGRQFPNYSSELNVNALELEDSALYLCASSLQGYSNQPQHFGDGTRLSIL.

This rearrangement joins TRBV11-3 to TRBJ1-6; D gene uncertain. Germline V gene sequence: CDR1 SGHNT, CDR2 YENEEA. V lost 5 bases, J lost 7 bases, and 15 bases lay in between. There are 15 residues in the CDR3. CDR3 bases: TGTGCCAGCAGCGCTGAGAAGGCGGTAAATTCACCCCTCCACTTT. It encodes CASSAEKAVNSPLHF.

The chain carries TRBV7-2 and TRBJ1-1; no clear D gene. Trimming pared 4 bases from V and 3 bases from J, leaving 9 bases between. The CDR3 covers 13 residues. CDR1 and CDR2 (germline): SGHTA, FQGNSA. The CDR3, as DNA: TGTGCCAGCAGCTCCCAGAAACACACTGAAGCTTTCTTT. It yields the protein CASSSQKHTEAFF.

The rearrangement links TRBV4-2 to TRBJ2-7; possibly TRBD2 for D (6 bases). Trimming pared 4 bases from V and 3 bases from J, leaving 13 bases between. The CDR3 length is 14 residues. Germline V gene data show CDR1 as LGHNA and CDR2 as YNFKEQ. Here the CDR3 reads CASSPGVSRYEQYF. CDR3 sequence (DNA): TGTGCCAGCAGCCCGGGGGTATCGCGCTACGAGCAGTACTTC.

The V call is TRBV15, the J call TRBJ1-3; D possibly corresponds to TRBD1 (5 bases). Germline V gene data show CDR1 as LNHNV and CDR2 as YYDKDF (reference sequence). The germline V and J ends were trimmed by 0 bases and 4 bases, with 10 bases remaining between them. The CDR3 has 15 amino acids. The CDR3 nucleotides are TGTGCCACCAGCAGAGATTCAGGGTTGGGAAACACCATATATTTT. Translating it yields CATSRDSGLGNTIYF.

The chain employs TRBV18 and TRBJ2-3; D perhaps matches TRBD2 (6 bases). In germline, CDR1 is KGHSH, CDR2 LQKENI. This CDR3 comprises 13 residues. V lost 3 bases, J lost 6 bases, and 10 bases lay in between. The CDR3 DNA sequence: TGTGCCAGCTCACCCAGACGGGAGGATACGCAGTATTTT. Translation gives CASSPRREDTQYF.

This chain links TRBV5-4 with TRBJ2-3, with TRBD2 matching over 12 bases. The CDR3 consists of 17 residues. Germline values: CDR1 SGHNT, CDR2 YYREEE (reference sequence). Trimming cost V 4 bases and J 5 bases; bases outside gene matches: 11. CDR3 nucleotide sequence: TGTGCCAGCAGCCAGACTAGCGGGGGACTTTCGGGAGATACGCAGTATTTT. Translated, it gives CASSQTSGGLSGDTQYF. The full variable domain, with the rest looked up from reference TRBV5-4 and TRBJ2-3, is ETGVTQSPTHLIKTRGQQVTLRCSSQSGHNTVSWYQQALGQGPQFIFQYYREEENGRGNFPPRFSGLQFPNYSSELNVNALELDDSALYLCASSQTSGGLSGDTQYFGPGTRLTVL.

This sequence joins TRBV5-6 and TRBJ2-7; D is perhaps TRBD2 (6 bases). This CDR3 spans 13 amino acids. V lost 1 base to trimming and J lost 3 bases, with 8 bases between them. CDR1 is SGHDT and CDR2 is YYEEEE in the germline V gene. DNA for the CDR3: TGTGCCAGCAGCTTGATGCGGGACTACGAGCAGTACTTC. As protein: CASSLMRDYEQYF.

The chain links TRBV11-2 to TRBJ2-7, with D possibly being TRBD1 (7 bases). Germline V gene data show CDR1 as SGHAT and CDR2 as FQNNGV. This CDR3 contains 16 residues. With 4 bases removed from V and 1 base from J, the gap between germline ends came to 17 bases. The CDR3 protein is CASSSGGIGGSYEQYF. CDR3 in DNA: TGTGCCAGCAGCTCAGGGGGGATAGGGGGATCCTACGAGCAGTACTTC.

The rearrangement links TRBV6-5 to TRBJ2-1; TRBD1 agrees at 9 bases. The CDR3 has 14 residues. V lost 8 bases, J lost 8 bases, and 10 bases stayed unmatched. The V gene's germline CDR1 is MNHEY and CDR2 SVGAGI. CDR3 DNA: TGTGCCAGCGCCTATGGACAGGGGACCGATGAGCAGTTCTTC. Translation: CASAYGQGTDEQFF.

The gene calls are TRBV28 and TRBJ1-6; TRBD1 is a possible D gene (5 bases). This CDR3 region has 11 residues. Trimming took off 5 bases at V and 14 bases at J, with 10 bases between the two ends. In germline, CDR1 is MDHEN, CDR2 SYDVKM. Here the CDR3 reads CASSREGTLHF. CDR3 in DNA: TGTGCCAGCAGTAGGGAGGGGACCCTCCACTTT.